The entry below gives a single T cell receptor beta chain sequence along with its context. The antigen is not known. Measured with immunoSEQ multiplex PCR; TCRdb has only the in-frame clones, and not every one. The repertoire holds under 35,000 clones, 80% to 90% seen once, with approximately 5.6% in the top ten. The entry originates in a study of regulatory and conventional T cells in RAG deficiency. Notes on the study in general: Shannon entropy fell and Simpson indices rose in RAG-deficient patients. Omenn patients showed >80% Treg-Tconv overlap and shorter CDR3 lengths.

CDR1 and CDR2 (germline): LNHNV, YYDKDF (reference sequence). The CDR3 has 14 amino acids. Between the trimmed V and J ends, which lost 0 bases and 5 bases, there was a span of 11 bases. This same sample was also part of a study on regulatory T cells. As that study records: The PCR used 52 TRBV and 13 TRBJ primers. In patients, unique TRB V-J pairs were restricted and V/J usage skewed, especially in Tregs.

The sample was CD8+ T cells sorted from blood. The receptor comes from a human donor in good health. The chain carries TRBV15 and TRBJ2-7; no clear D gene. The CDR3 region is CATSRDLTFDEQYF. In DNA form, the CDR3 reads TGTGCCACCAGCAGAGACCTCACCTTCGACGAGCAGTACTTC.